This TCR beta chain was obtained from a study of T-cell reconstitution after alpha-beta-depleted transplantation in children. Study-wide results and limits: About two months after transplant, alpha-beta T cells reportedly came from several hundred expanded graft clones. Surviving thymic progenitors and recipient T cells were the source of high TCRbeta diversity at day 60 in some patients. Newly made T cells mostly supplied T-cell counts and diversity one year after transplant.

This clonotype appeared a few times. Its antigen is currently unknown. The CDR3 covers 16 residues. The germline V gene encodes CDR1 LGHNA and CDR2 YNFKEQ. Trimming took 0 bases from V and 7 from J; bases not matched to a gene: 11. Unique molecular identifiers were used in preparing the TCRbeta library. TCRdb reprocessed the PCR reads with MiXCR, giving one entry per CDR3 protein. The table shows some 300,000 distinct CDR3 sequences, with roughly 7.8% occurring only once. V and J are TRBV4-2 and TRBJ1-1; TRBD1 matches 7 bases. The material was peripheral blood, obtained 360 days after TCRalphabeta/CD19-depleted stem cell transplant. This TCR came from a female patient between 2 and 15 years old who had a stem cell transplant for Fanconi anemia, so the T cells may come from the graft donor. The CDR3 DNA reads TGTGCCAGCAGCCAAGAGGGAGGGGGCACATGGATTGAAGCTTTCTTT. Residues: CASSQEGGGTWIEAFF.